The sequence of this T cell receptor beta chain was determined in a study of memory CD4+ T cells and cytomegalovirus serostatus. Single viable CD3+CD4+CD8-CD45RO+ cells were sorted as the memory CD4+ T cells. Data came from immunoSEQ multiplex PCR; TCRdb stores just in-frame clones and leaves some out. The sample has around 62,000 clones, about 76% seen once. This clone has just a few counts. The germline V and J ends were trimmed by 5 bases and 5 bases, with 13 bases remaining between them. This CDR3 has 14 amino acids. CDR1 and CDR2 (germline): SGDLS, YYNGEE. The TCR was taken from an adult in good health and CMV-seropositive. Source material: memory CD4+ T cells from blood. The chain couples TRBV9 to TRBJ1-4; D is perhaps TRBD1 (5 bases). CDR3 region: CASSPSWGNEKLFF. CDR3 nucleotides: TGTGCCAGCAGTCCATCGTGGGGGAATGAAAAACTGTTTTTT.